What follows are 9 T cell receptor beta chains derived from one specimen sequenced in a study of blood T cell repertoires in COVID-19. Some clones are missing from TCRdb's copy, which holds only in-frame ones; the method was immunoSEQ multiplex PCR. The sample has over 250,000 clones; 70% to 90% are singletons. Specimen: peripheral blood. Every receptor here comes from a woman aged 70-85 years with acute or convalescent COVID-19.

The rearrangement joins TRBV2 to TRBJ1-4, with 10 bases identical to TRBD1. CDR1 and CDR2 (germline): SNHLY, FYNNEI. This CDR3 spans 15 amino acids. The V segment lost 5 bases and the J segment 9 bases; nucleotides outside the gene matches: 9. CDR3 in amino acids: CASSQGQGGFKKLFF. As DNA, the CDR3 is TGTGCCAGCAGTCAAGGACAGGGGGGATTTAAAAAACTGTTTTTT.

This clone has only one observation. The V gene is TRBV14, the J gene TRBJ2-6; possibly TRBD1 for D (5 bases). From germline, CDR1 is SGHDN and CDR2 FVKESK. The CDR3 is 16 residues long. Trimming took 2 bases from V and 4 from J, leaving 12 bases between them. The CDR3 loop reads CASSQSRVYGANVLTF. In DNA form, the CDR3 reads TGTGCCAGCAGCCAATCCAGGGTTTACGGGGCCAACGTCCTGACTTTC.

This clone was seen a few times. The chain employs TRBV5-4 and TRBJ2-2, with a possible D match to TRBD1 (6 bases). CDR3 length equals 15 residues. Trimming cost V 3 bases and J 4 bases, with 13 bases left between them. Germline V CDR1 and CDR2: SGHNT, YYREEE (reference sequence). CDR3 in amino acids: CASSWAQGPTGELFF. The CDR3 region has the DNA TGTGCCAGCAGCTGGGCACAGGGTCCCACCGGGGAGCTGTTTTTT.

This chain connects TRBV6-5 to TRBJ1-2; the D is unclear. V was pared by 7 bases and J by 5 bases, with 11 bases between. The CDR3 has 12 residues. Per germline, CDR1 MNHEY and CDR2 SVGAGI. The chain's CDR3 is CASTPRPYGYTF. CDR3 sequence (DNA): TGTGCCAGCACCCCGCGCCCGTATGGCTACACCTTC.

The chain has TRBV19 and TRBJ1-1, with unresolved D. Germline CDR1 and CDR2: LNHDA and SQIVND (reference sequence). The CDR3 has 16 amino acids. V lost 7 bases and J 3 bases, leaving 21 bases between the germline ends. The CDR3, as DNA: TGTGCCAGTATCGCGTCCGGCTCCCGGCGGTACACTGAAGCTTTCTTT. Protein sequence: CASIASGSRRYTEAFF.

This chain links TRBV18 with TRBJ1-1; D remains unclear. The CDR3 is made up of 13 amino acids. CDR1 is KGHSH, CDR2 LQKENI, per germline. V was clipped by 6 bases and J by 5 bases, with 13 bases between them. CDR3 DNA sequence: TGTGCCAGCTCGCATGATGGGAGGACTGAAGCTTTCTTT. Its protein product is CASSHDGRTEAFF. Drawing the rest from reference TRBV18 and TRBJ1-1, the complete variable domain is NAGVMQNPRHLVRRRGQEARLRCSPMKGHSHVYWYRQLPEEGLKFMVYLQKENIIDESGMPKERFSAEFPKEGPSILRIQQVVRGDSAAYFCASSHDGRTEAFFGQGTRLTVV.

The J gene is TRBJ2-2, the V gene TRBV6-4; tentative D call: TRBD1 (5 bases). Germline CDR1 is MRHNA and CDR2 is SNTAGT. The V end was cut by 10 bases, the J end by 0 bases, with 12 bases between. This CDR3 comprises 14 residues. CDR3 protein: CATQTDTNTGELFF. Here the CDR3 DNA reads TGTGCCACCCAGACGGACACGAACACCGGGGAGCTGTTTTTT.

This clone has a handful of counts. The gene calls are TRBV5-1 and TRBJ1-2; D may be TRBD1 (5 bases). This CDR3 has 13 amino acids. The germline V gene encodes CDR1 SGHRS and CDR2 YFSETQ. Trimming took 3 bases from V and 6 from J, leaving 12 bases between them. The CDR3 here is CASSSGSGDGYTF. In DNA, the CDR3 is TGCGCCAGCAGCTCGGGGTCGGGGGATGGCTACACCTTC. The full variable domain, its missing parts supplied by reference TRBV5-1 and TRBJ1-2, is KAGVTQTPRYLIKTRGQQVTLSCSPISGHRSVSWYQQTPGQGLQFLFEYFSETQRNKGNFPGRFSGRQFSNSRSEMNVSTLELGDSALYLCASSSGSGDGYTFGSGTRLTVV.

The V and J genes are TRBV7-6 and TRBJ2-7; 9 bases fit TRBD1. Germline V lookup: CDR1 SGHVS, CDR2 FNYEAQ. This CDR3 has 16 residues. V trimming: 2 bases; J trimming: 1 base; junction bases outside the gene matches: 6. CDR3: CASSLSPGQGSYEQYF. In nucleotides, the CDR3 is TGTGCCAGCAGCTTATCCCCGGGACAGGGATCCTACGAGCAGTACTTC.